Shown below are 29 T cell receptor beta chains from a single sample sequenced in a study of blood T cells in healthy people across ages. Together with a sample-barcoded 5' primer, a J-beta primer mix was included in a second PCR lasting about 7 to 11 cycles. From the 5' RACE reads, TCRdb called clonotypes with MiXCR, one entry per CDR3 protein. The repertoire holds 730,000 or so distinct CDR3 sequences, 40% to 45% seen once, with around 30% in the top ten. Sequenced: blood. These receptor sequences come from an elderly man in good health.

V usage is TRBV20-1 and J usage is TRBJ1-2; D remains unclear. CDR3 length equals 11 residues. V lost 3 bases and J 7 bases, leaving 9 bases between the germline ends. Germline CDR1 is DFQATT and CDR2 is SNEGSKA (reference sequence). CDR3 DNA sequence: TGCAGTGCTAGGGATGTGTCTGGCTACACCTTC. Encoded protein: CSARDVSGYTF.

Only one count was recorded for this clonotype. This chain uses TRBV2 with TRBJ2-2, with D unresolved. The germline gives CDR1 SNHLY, CDR2 FYNNEI. The CDR3 spans 13 residues. V was shortened by 7 bases and J by 1 base, with 7 bases between the two germline ends. As DNA, the CDR3 is TGTGCCAGCACGGCACGGAACACCGGGGAGCTGTTTTTT. It is translated as CASTARNTGELFF.

Worth noting for this clonotype: A much larger clone differs by one base, so this may be a read error. V is TRBV4-3 and J is TRBJ2-3; D is uncertain. The CDR3 extends over 14 amino acids. Germline values: CDR1 LGHNA, CDR2 YSLEER. Trimming cost V 1 base and J 4 bases, with 9 bases left between them. As DNA, the CDR3 is TGCGCCAGCAGCCAAGGCGGCTGGGCAGATACGCAGTATTTT. Translating gives CASSQGGWADTQYF.

This clonotype was observed a few times. The chain carries TRBV18 and TRBJ2-4; D gene ambiguous. The J call may be incorrect, as the DNA end agrees better with TRBJ2-5. The CDR3 contains 14 residues. Germline assignment: CDR1 KGHSH and CDR2 LQKENI. CDR3 DNA: TGTGCCAGCTCACCACCGTCCGATAGGGCGACCCAGTACTTC. Amino acids: CASSPPSDRATQYF.

This clonotype turned up a few times. The V gene is TRBV7-3, the J gene TRBJ1-2, with unresolved D. Germline values: CDR1 SGHTA, CDR2 FQGTGA. Trimming cost V 2 bases and J 6 bases, with 10 bases left between them. The CDR3 loop spans 13 amino acids. This CDR3 is CASSLRAGHGYTF. DNA of the CDR3: TGTGCCAGCAGCTTACGGGCAGGACATGGCTACACCTTC.

This clonotype was counted between two and nine times. The chain links TRBV20-1 to TRBJ2-3; 7 bases map to TRBD1. Germline-derived CDR1 and CDR2 are DFQATT and SNEGSKA (reference sequence). The length of the CDR3 is 12 residues. J gave up 5 bases and V 6 bases, and 5 bases lay outside the gene matches. The CDR3: CSATRTGDTQYF. The CDR3 DNA follows: TGCAGTGCAACACGGACAGGAGATACGCAGTATTTT.

In DNA, the CDR3 is TGTGCCAGCAGCCCTCGGACAGGGCTAGCCCAAGAGACCCAGTACTTC. Translation: CASSPRTGLAQETQYF. The rearrangement uses TRBV11-3 and TRBJ2-5, with 8 bases matching TRBD1. Looked up from germline, CDR1 is SGHNT and CDR2 is YENEEA. J gave up 1 base and V 5 bases, and 9 bases lay outside the gene matches. There are 16 residues in the CDR3. Full variable domain (rest looked up from reference TRBV11-3 and TRBJ2-5): EAGVVQSPRYKIIEKKQPVAFWCNPISGHNTLYWYLQNLGQGPELLIRYENEEAVDDSQLPKDRFSAERLKGVDSTLKIQPAELGDSAVYLCASSPRTGLAQETQYFGPGTRLLVL.

This clonotype was seen ten or more times. V usage is TRBV20-1 and J usage is TRBJ2-5, with 9 bases identical to TRBD1. Per the germline V gene, CDR1 is DFQATT and CDR2 is SNEGSKA (reference sequence). The CDR3 has 14 residues. V lost 6 bases, J lost 4 bases, and 9 bases stayed unmatched. CDR3 amino acids: CSAPDRGRGETQYF. In DNA form, the CDR3 reads TGCAGTGCCCCGGACAGGGGTAGGGGAGAGACCCAGTACTTC.

This clonotype was found a few times. V gene TRBV5-6 combines with J gene TRBJ1-2; D is ambiguous. Germline values: CDR1 SGHDT, CDR2 YYEEEE. The CDR3 runs to 13 residues. V was clipped by 2 bases and J by 7 bases, with 12 bases between them. CDR3 sequence reads: CASSFQDVGGYTF. The CDR3 DNA reads as TGTGCCAGCAGCTTTCAGGACGTCGGTGGCTACACCTTC.

The chain employs TRBV20-1 and TRBJ2-1; D is unresolved. There are 13 residues in the CDR3. The ends were cut back, 5 bases at V and 3 bases at J, with 11 bases in the middle. Germline V CDR1 and CDR2: DFQATT, SNEGSKA (reference sequence). Here the CDR3 DNA reads TGCAGTGCTCCCGGCAGGAGCTACAATGAGCAGTTCTTC. The encoded protein is CSAPGRSYNEQFF.

The chain joins TRBV20-1 to TRBJ1-2; D is perhaps TRBD1 (5 bases). V dropped 1 base and J dropped 8 bases, with 20 bases sitting between them. The CDR3 runs 15 residues. The germline CDR1 and CDR2 sequences are DFQATT and SNEGSKA (reference sequence). The DNA for the CDR3 is TGCAGTGCTAGAGGTCTGACCGATCTAAGGGACGGCTACACCTTC. Protein: CSARGLTDLRDGYTF.

The chain is built from TRBV4-2 and TRBJ2-1, with D possibly TRBD2 on 5 matching bases. From germline, CDR1 is LGHNA and CDR2 YNFKEQ. The CDR3 spans 14 residues. V dropped 4 bases and J dropped 6 bases, with 13 bases sitting between them. The CDR3 nucleotides read TGTGCCAGCAGCCCTACCTTCGGAGGCAATGAGCAGTTCTTC. Residues: CASSPTFGGNEQFF.

This clonotype has a count of ten or more. This chain connects TRBV29-1 to TRBJ2-3; 7 nucleotides align to TRBD2. Germline V gene lookup returns CDR1 SQVTM and CDR2 ANQGSEA. With V trimmed by 6 bases and J by 7 bases, 13 bases remained unmatched. This CDR3 spans 14 amino acids. The CDR3 region is CSVRVSSGAYTQYF. CDR3 in DNA: TGCAGCGTCCGCGTGTCTAGCGGAGCATATACGCAGTATTTT.

Notes on this clonotype: One base away lies a much larger clone, so this may be a sequencing read error. This chain uses TRBV5-1 with TRBJ1-6; TRBD1 aligns across 7 bases. This CDR3 spans 16 amino acids. Germline V gives CDR1 SGHRS, CDR2 YFSETQ. DNA for the CDR3: TGCGCCAGCAGCGACATGACAGGGAGCTATAATTCACCCCCCCACTTT. This gives the protein CASSDMTGSYNSPPHF. The full variable domain, completed using reference TRBV5-1 and TRBJ1-6, is KAGVTQTPRYLIKTRGQQVTLSCSPISGHRSVSWYQQTPGQGLQFLFEYFSETQRNKGNFPGRFSGRQFSNSRSEMNVSTLELGDSALYLCASSDMTGSYNSPPHFGNGTRLTVT.

This rearrangement joins TRBV18 to TRBJ2-7; 8 positions agree with TRBD1. The V gene end was trimmed by 2 bases and the J gene end by 3 bases; junction bases not matched to a gene: 6. CDR3 size: 15 residues. Per germline, CDR1 KGHSH and CDR2 LQKENI. Here the CDR3 DNA reads TGTGCCAGCTCACCAAGTTCCACAGGGGGCTACGAGCAGTACTTC. It encodes CASSPSSTGGYEQYF.

The chain links TRBV12-3 or TRBV12-4 to TRBJ1-2; 7 bases fit TRBD1. V dropped 7 bases and J dropped 6; count of bases not matched to a gene: 5. This CDR3 has 12 residues. CDR3 in DNA: TGTGCCAGCAACACAGGGGAAGATGGCTACACCTTC. This gives the protein CASNTGEDGYTF.

The V and J genes are TRBV6-1 and TRBJ1-1; the D is unclear. The germline CDR1 and CDR2 sequences are MNHNS and SASEGT. V was clipped by 1 base and J by 11 bases, with 11 bases between them. This CDR3 region has 12 residues. CDR3 in amino acids: CASSEGAPMAFF. The CDR3, as DNA: TGTGCCAGCAGTGAAGGGGCACCCATGGCTTTCTTT.

The chain links TRBV25-1 to TRBJ2-7; 11 bases match TRBD1. Germline-derived CDR1 and CDR2 are MGHDK and SYGVNS. The V segment lost 5 bases and the J segment 4 bases; nucleotides outside the gene matches: 16. This CDR3 has 18 residues. DNA for the CDR3: TGTGCCAGCAGTCAAACCGGGACAGGGGGTTACCTTAGGTACGAGCAGTACTTC. Encoded protein: CASSQTGTGGYLRYEQYF.

In this sample, this clonotype turned up a few times. Since a much larger clone is just one base distant, this may be a read error. The rearrangement uses TRBV4-3 and TRBJ2-1, with 10 bases that match TRBD2. With 1 base clipped from V and 0 bases from J, the junction kept 9 bases outside the gene matches. The CDR3 has 19 residues. Germline V CDR1 and CDR2: LGHNA, YSLEER. This CDR3 reads CASSQALAGKRSSYNEQFF. The CDR3 nucleotides are TGCGCCAGCAGCCAAGCACTAGCGGGGAAACGGAGCTCCTACAATGAGCAGTTCTTC.

This clonotype was observed a handful of times. The chain combines TRBV12-5 with TRBJ2-1, with unresolved D. Germline lookup yields CDR1 LGHNT and CDR2 FRNRAP. The CDR3 runs 14 residues. The V gene lost 3 bases and the J gene lost 0 bases, with 6 bases spanning the gap. The CDR3 loop reads CASGLGSSYNEQFF. The CDR3 nucleotides are TGTGCTAGTGGTTTAGGTAGCTCCTACAATGAGCAGTTCTTC. Supplemented by reference TRBV12-5 and TRBJ2-1, the full variable domain reads DARVTQTPRHKVTEMGQEVTMRCQPILGHNTVFWYRQTMMQGLELLAYFRNRAPLDDSGMPKDRFSAEMPDATLATLKIQPSEPRDSAVYFCASGLGSSYNEQFFGPGTRLTVL.

The chain is built from TRBV3-1 and TRBJ2-2; unclear D gene. V shed 1 base and J shed 4 bases, with 4 bases lying between them. Germline V gene lookup returns CDR1 LGHDT and CDR2 YNNKEL (reference sequence). CDR3 length equals 13 residues. CDR3 nucleotides: TGTGCCAGCAGCCAAGTCCGCACCGGGGAGCTGTTTTTT. This codes for CASSQVRTGELFF.

This chain links TRBV28 with TRBJ1-6; the match to TRBD1 covers 7 bases. The CDR3 runs 17 residues. V gave up 2 bases and J gave up 0 bases; unmatched junction bases: 4. CDR1 is MDHEN and CDR2 is SYDVKM in the germline V gene. CDR3 protein: CASSLQGGGSYNSPLHF. The CDR3 region has the DNA TGTGCCAGCAGTTTACAGGGGGGAGGCTCCTATAATTCACCCCTCCACTTT. The whole variable domain, filled in from reference TRBV28 and TRBJ1-6, reads DVKVTQSSRYLVKRTGEKVFLECVQDMDHENMFWYRQDPGLGLRLIYFSYDVKMKEKGDIPEGYSVSREKKERFSLILESASTNQTSMYLCASSLQGGGSYNSPLHFGNGTRLTVT.

The rearrangement joins TRBV2 to TRBJ1-2, with D perhaps TRBD1 (5 bases). Trimming stripped 6 bases from V and 4 bases from J, with 18 bases between. Germline CDR1 SNHLY, CDR2 FYNNEI. The CDR3 has 15 amino acids. CDR3 sequence: CASSQEQAAGYGYTF. For the CDR3, the DNA is TGTGCCAGCAGCCAAGAACAGGCAGCAGGCTATGGCTACACCTTC.

In regard to this clonotype: The junction differs from germline at one of its ends, possibly a read error. The chain is built from TRBV10-3 and TRBJ2-4, with 8 positions matching TRBD1. The DNA end favors TRBJ2-7, so the J call may be wrong. In germline, CDR1 is ENHRY, CDR2 SYGVKD. The CDR3 length is 12 residues. The CDR3 loop is CVIGQGQHEQYF. The DNA of the CDR3 is TGTGTCATCGGACAGGGACAACACGAGCAGTACTTC.

This clonotype was detected once. A much larger clone differs by one base, so this may be a read error. The J gene is TRBJ2-6, the V gene TRBV5-1, with D tentatively TRBD1 or TRBD2 (5 bases each). The V gene's germline CDR1 is SGHRS and CDR2 YFSETQ. The CDR3 covers 18 residues. The CDR3 nucleotides are TGCGCCAGCAGCTTGATGGGACGCAGGATCTCTGGGGCCAACGTCCCGACTTTC. Its protein product is CASSLMGRRISGANVPTF. Variable domain in full (rest from reference TRBV5-1 and TRBJ2-6): KAGVTQTPRYLIKTRGQQVTLSCSPISGHRSVSWYQQTPGQGLQFLFEYFSETQRNKGNFPGRFSGRQFSNSRSEMNVSTLELGDSALYLCASSLMGRRISGANVPTFGAGSRLTVL.

V gene TRBV7-8 combines with J gene TRBJ1-1; D remains ambiguous. The germline V gene encodes CDR1 SGHVS and CDR2 FQNEAQ. The CDR3 totals 15 residues. V was trimmed by 5 bases and J by 0 bases, leaving 13 bases between them. The CDR3 coding sequence is TGTGCCAGCAGCCTCCTCCAGGTCATGAACACTGAAGCTTTCTTT. This translates into CASSLLQVMNTEAFF.

This clonotype was observed a few times. The chain has TRBV5-6 and TRBJ2-5; 10 nucleotides agree with TRBD2. The germline V gene encodes CDR1 SGHDT and CDR2 YYEEEE. The junction had 14 bases not matched to a gene; V was cut back by 1 base and J by 2 bases. The CDR3 has 19 amino acids. The CDR3 here is CASSLTRSGRGVYQETQYF. In DNA, the CDR3 is TGTGCCAGCAGCTTGACGAGGAGCGGGAGGGGGGTGTATCAAGAGACCCAGTACTTC. Drawing the rest from reference TRBV5-6 and TRBJ2-5, the complete variable domain is DAGVTQSPTHLIKTRGQQVTLRCSPKSGHDTVSWYQQALGQGPQFIFQYYEEEERQRGNFPDRFSGHQFPNYSSELNVNALLLGDSALYLCASSLTRSGRGVYQETQYFGPGTRLLVL.

The chain recombines TRBV12-3 or TRBV12-4 with TRBJ1-1; D perhaps matches TRBD1 (5 bases). Trimming took 7 bases from V and 8 from J, leaving 14 bases between them. CDR3 length: 12 amino acids. The DNA for the CDR3 is TGTGCCAGCAACCTGTCGGGGCAAGAAGCTTTCTTT. Translation: CASNLSGQEAFF.

The count of this clonotype is one. A much larger clone differs by one base, so this may be a read error. V is TRBV27 and J is TRBJ2-7; D possibly corresponds to TRBD1 (5 bases). Germline CDR1 and CDR2: MNHEY and SMNVEV (reference sequence). The CDR3 consists of 15 residues. This CDR3 reads CARSLRLGRDYEQYF. The CDR3 DNA reads TGTGCCCGCAGTTTAAGGTTAGGCAGGGACTACGAGCAGTACTTC.